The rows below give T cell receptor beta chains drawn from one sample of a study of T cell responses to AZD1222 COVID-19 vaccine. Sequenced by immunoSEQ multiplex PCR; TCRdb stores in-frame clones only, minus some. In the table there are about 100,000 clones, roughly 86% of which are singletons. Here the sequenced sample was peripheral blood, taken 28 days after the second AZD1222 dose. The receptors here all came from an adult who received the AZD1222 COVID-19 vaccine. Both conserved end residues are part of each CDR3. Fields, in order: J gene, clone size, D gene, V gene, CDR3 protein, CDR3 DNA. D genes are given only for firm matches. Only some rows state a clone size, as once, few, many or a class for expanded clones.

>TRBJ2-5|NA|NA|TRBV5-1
CASMLYNWDDQETQYF
TGCGCCAGCATGCTTTATAATTGGGACGACCAAGAGACCCAGTACTTC
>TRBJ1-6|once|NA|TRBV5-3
CARSLAYRDSSSYNSPLHF
TGTGCCAGAAGCTTGGCTTATCGTGATTCAAGCTCCTATAATTCACCCCTCCACTTT
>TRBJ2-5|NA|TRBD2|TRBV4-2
CASSQGFVGGQETQYF
TGTGCCAGCAGCCAAGGTTTCGTGGGGGGGCAAGAGACCCAGTACTTC
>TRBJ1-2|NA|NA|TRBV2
CASSGGSVYGYTF
TGTGCCAGCAGTGGGGGTAGTGTCTATGGCTACACCTTC
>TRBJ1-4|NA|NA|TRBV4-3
CASSPRGRGEGGKLFF
TGCGCCAGCAGCCCCCGAGGGCGGGGGGAAGGAGGAAAACTGTTTTTT
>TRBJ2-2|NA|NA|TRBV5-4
CASSPTGTPAPGELFF
TGTGCCAGCAGCCCAACGGGGACTCCCGCCCCGGGGGAGCTGTTTTTT
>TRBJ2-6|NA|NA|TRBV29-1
CSVHGAFGANVLTF
TGCAGCGTTCACGGTGCCTTTGGGGCCAACGTCCTGACTTTC
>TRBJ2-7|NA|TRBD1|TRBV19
CASRDRGGPYEQYF
TGTGCCAGTAGGGACAGGGGGGGACCCTACGAGCAGTACTTC
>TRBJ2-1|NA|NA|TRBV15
CATSRDRGEEQFF
TGTGCCACCAGCAGAGATAGGGGGGAAGAGCAGTTCTTC
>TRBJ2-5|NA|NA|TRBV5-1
CASIITPGVQETQYF
TGCGCCAGCATCATAACCCCGGGAGTTCAAGAGACCCAGTACTTC
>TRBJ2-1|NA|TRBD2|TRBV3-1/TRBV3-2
CASSRPAGGPYNEQFF
TGTGCCAGCAGCCGGCCTGCGGGAGGACCCTACAATGAGCAGTTCTTC
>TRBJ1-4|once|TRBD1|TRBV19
CASSGTATNEKLFF
TGTGCCAGTAGCGGGACAGCAACTAATGAAAAACTGTTTTTT
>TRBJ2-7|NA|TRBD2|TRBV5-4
CASSLAGPSYEQYF
TGTGCCAGCAGCTTAGCGGGACCATCCTACGAGCAGTACTTC
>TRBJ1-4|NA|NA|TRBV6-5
CASSLRGEFNEKLFF
TGTGCCAGCAGTCTTCGGGGGGAATTTAATGAAAAACTGTTTTTT
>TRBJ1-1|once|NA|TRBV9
CASSVGSSGVGAEAFF
TGTGCCAGCAGCGTAGGGTCAAGCGGGGTGGGAGCTGAAGCTTTCTTT
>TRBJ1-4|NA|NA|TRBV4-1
CASSQGVNEKLFF
TGCGCCAGCAGCCAAGGCGTAAATGAAAAACTGTTTTTT
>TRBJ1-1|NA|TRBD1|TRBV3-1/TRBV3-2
CASSRYQGATEAFF
TGTGCCAGCAGCCGATACCAGGGGGCAACTGAAGCTTTCTTT
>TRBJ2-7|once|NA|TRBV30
CAWSERSSYEQYF
TGTGCCTGGAGTGAGCGATCGTCCTACGAGCAGTACTTC
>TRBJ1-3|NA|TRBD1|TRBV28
CATLTGPGGNTIYF
TGTGCCACCCTGACAGGGCCTGGTGGAAACACCATATATTTT
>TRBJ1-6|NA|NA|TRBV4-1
CASSSWENNSPLHF
TGCGCCAGCAGCTCCTGGGAAAATAATTCACCCCTCCACTTT
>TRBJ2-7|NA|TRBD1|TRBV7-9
CASSLPGTGMGEQYF
TGTGCCAGCAGCTTGCCCGGGACAGGGATGGGCGAGCAGTACTTC
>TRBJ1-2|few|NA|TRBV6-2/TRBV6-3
CASSDRTNGYTF
TGTGCCAGCAGCGACCGGACGAATGGCTACACCTTC
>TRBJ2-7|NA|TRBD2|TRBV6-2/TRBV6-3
CASSYRASSREGPYEQYF
TGTGCCAGCAGTTACCGGGCTAGCTCCCGGGAGGGTCCCTACGAGCAGTACTTC
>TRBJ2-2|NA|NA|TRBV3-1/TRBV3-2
CASSPPNTGELFF
TGTGCCAGCAGCCCACCCAACACCGGGGAGCTGTTTTTT
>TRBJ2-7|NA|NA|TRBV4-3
CASSQEWAETPEQYF
TGCGCCAGCAGCCAAGAATGGGCGGAGACCCCCGAGCAGTACTTC
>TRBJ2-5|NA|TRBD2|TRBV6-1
CASSEAPLAGVETQYF
TGTGCCAGCAGTGAAGCGCCCCTAGCGGGGGTGGAGACCCAGTACTTC
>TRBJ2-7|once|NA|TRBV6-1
CASSDLEYEQYF
TGTGCCAGCAGTGACCTTGAGTACGAGCAGTACTTC
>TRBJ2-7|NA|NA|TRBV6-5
CASIPSGYPYEQYF
TGTGCCAGCATCCCGAGTGGGTACCCCTACGAGCAGTACTTC
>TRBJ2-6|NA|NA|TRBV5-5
CASSLVGGSGANVLTF
TGTGCCAGCAGCTTGGTAGGGGGAAGTGGGGCCAACGTCCTGACTTTC
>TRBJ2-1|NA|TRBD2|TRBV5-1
CASSSGTSGYNEQFF
TGCGCCAGCAGCTCCGGGACTAGCGGTTACAATGAGCAGTTCTTC
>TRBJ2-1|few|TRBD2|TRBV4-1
CASSQVLAGRYNEQFF
TGCGCCAGCAGCCAAGTACTAGCGGGGCGATACAATGAGCAGTTCTTC
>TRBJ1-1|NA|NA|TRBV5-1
CASKPGAENTEAFF
TGCGCCAGCAAACCGGGGGCTGAGAACACTGAAGCTTTCTTT
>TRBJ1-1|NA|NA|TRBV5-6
CASSLYQRNTEAFF
TGTGCCAGCAGCTTGTATCAGAGGAACACTGAAGCTTTCTTT
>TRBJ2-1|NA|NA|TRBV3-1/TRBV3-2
CASSQNLAEQFF
TGTGCCAGCAGCCAGAACTTAGCGGAGCAGTTCTTC
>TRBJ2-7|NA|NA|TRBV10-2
CASSSGVQYF
TGCGCCAGCAGTTCAGGGGTTCAGTACTTC
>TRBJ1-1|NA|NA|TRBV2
CAGSQTRTYTRGTEAFF
TGTGCCGGCAGTCAAACACGAACATATACGAGGGGGACTGAAGCTTTCTTT
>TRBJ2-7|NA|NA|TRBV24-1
CATPPTDEQYF
TGTGCCACCCCCCCCACTGACGAGCAGTACTTC
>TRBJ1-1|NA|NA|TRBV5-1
CASSHRAANTEAFF
TGCGCCAGCAGTCATCGGGCCGCGAACACTGAAGCTTTCTTT
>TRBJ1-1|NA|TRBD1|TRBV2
CASKPGQTNTEAFF
TGTGCCAGCAAACCGGGACAGACGAACACTGAAGCTTTCTTT
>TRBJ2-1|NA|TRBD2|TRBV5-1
CASRTGTSYEQFF
TGCGCCAGCAGAACCGGGACTAGCTATGAGCAGTTCTTC
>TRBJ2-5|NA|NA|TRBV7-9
CASSPIGSFQTQYF
TGTGCCAGCAGCCCCATCGGCTCTTTCCAAACCCAGTACTTC
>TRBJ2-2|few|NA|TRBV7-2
CASSLNPGALTGELFF
TGTGCCAGCAGCTTGAATCCGGGGGCGCTCACCGGGGAGCTGTTTTTT
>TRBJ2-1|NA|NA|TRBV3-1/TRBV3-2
CASSRTGGRLAHNEQFF
TGTGCCAGCAGCCGAACGGGCGGGCGGCTGGCCCACAATGAGCAGTTCTTC
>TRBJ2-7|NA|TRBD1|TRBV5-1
CASSLGLTGMKGEQYF
TGCGCCAGCAGCTTGGGCTTGACAGGGATGAAGGGTGAGCAGTACTTC
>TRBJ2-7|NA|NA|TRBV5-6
CASTFRFSSYEQYF
TGTGCCAGCACCTTCAGGTTCTCATCCTACGAGCAGTACTTC
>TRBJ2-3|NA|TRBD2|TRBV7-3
CASSLTLNAGGLTDTQYF
TGTGCCAGCAGCTTAACGTTAAATGCGGGAGGGCTCACAGATACGCAGTATTTT
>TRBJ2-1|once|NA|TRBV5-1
CASSRPGADEQFF
TGCGCCAGCAGCCGCCCCGGTGCTGATGAGCAGTTCTTC
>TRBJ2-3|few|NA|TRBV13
CASSSSGTTSQYF
TGTGCCAGCAGCTCATCTGGAACAACGTCGCAGTATTTT
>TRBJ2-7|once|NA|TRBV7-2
CASSLRTQAYEQYF
TGTGCCAGCAGCCTGAGAACTCAGGCCTACGAGCAGTACTTC
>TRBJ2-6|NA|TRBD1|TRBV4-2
CASSQGGQALSGANVLTF
TGTGCCAGCAGCCAGGGGGGACAGGCGCTATCTGGGGCCAACGTCCTGACTTTC
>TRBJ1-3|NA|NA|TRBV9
CASSPGGGSGNTIYF
TGTGCCAGCAGCCCCGGGGGGGGCTCTGGAAACACCATATATTTT
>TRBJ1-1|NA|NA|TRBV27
CASRANTEAFF
TGTGCCAGCAGGGCTAACACTGAAGCTTTCTTT
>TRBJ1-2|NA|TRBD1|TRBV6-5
CASSSRDRGDGYTF
TGTGCCAGCAGTTCCCGGGACAGGGGAGATGGCTACACCTTC